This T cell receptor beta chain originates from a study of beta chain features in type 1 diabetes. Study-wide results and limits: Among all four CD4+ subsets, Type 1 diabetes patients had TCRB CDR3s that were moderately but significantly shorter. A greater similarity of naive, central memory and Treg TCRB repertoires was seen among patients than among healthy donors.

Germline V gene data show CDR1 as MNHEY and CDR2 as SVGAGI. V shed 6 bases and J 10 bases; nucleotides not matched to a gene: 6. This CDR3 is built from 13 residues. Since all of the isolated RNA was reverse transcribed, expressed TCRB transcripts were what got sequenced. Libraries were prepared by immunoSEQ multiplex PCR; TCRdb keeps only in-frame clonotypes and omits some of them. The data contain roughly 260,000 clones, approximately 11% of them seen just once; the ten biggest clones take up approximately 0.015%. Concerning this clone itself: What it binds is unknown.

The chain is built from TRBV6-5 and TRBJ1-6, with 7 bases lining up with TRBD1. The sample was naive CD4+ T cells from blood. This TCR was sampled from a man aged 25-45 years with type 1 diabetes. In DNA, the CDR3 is TGTGCCAGCAGCCGCGACAGGGACTCACCCCTCCACTTT. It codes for CASSRDRDSPLHF.